One and the same sample provided the 2 T cell receptor beta chains below, sequenced in a study of cytomegalovirus exposure and HLA in healthy donors. Some clones are missing from TCRdb's copy, which holds only in-frame ones; the method was immunoSEQ multiplex PCR. The sample includes 70,000 to 75,000 clones, 94% of them seen just once. Sample: PBMCs. These receptor sequences come from a woman younger than 35 in good health and CMV-seropositive.

This clone was detected once. V is TRBV27 and J is TRBJ2-1; 12 bases are a match to TRBD2. CDR3 size: 14 residues. Per the germline V gene, CDR1 is MNHEY and CDR2 is SMNVEV (reference sequence). The trim removed 6 bases at V and 3 bases at J, leaving 0 bases unmatched. The chain's CDR3 is CASRGLAGYNEQFF. The CDR3 nucleotides are TGTGCCAGCAGGGGACTAGCGGGCTACAATGAGCAGTTCTTC.

This chain links TRBV30 with TRBJ2-2; 12 positions agree with TRBD2. The germline V gene has CDR1 GTSNPN and CDR2 SVGIG (reference sequence). The J segment lost 5 bases and the V segment lost 1 base, leaving 2 bases of the junction unmatched. The CDR3 extends over 15 amino acids. The DNA for the CDR3 is TGTGCCTGGAGTGGACTAGCGGGAGATACCGGGGAGCTGTTTTTT. Translated, it gives CAWSGLAGDTGELFF.